The source of this TCR beta chain is a study of T-cell reconstitution after alpha-beta-depleted transplantation in children. Study observations and caveats: It was reported that alpha-beta T cells came from several hundred expanded graft clones (about two months after transplant). Newly produced T cells mostly accounted for T-cell counts and diversity one year post-transplant.

This clonotype was picked up a small number of times. Antigen: not known. The TCRbeta library incorporated unique molecular identifiers. Each CDR3 protein is one row after TCRdb ran MiXCR on the PCR reads. The sample contains some 50,000 distinct CDR3 sequences, around 9% of which appear only once. The CDR3 spans 18 residues. Germline values: CDR1 MNHEY, CDR2 SMNVEV (reference sequence). Trimming cost V 6 bases and J 3 bases; bases outside gene matches: 9. V is TRBV27 and J is TRBJ2-2; the match to TRBD2 covers 14 bases. The sequence came from a male patient aged 2-15 years who had a stem cell transplant for chronic granulomatous disease, so the T cells may come from the graft donor. Specimen: PBMCs, mostly from graft donor cells, collected 60 days after TCRalphabeta/CD19-depleted stem cell transplant. The chain's CDR3 is CASRGWTSGRWDTGELFF. CDR3 bases: TGTGCCAGCAGGGGATGGACTAGCGGGAGGTGGGACACCGGGGAGCTGTTTTTT.